This T cell receptor (beta chain) was sequenced in a study of shared clonotypes between healthy human individuals (TCRdb year 2020). For the study in its entirety: The cohort comprised two women and a few men aged 18 to 49 years. Per donor, three plates each were used for CD4 naive and CD4 memory, two for CD8 naive, and one for CD8 memory. To estimate repertoire size and how much clonotypes are shared between individuals, the study performed deep sequencing of blood TCR repertoires from about five healthy adults. To increase sequencing depth and limit assay-specific biases, different laboratories used diverse techniques to prepare libraries and sequence TCR repertoires. Leukapheresis yielded between about 0.9 and 9 billion PBMCs per donor.

Results and caveats for the whole study, not just this receptor: Incomplete sequencing was indicated by rarefaction of sorted-subset datasets, despite the large sequencing depth. Sampling was restricted to blood, and TCR repertoires in tissue are likely to differ from TCR repertoires in blood. The small number of donors limited the genetic and exposure-history diversity represented. Compared with non-shared clonotypes, the clonotypes found in all four sorted-subset donors had higher generation probabilities. Naive subsets generally had larger estimated clonotype richness than memory subsets did. Across a handful of donors, roughly 5.4% of naive CD4, over 3% of naive CD8, around 2.1% of memory CD4, and about 0.44% of memory CD8 clonotypes were shared. Pairwise subsampling led to the expectation that sequencing depth would affect the degree of clonotype sharing among donors.

Donors were healthy HIV-negative adults with no recently reported acute infections or vaccinations. Every donor was a Caucasian adult living in Nashville, Tennessee, USA. CD4+ T cells were enriched by magnetic negative selection, after which naive cells were positively selected on CD45RA and the negative fraction was taken as the memory subset. Blood was collected by leukapheresis, and PBMCs were isolated by Ficoll-Histopaque density gradient centrifugation and then cryopreserved in liquid nitrogen vapor phase. Purity and quantity of every magnetically sorted T cell population were checked by analytical flow cytometry. Genomic DNA was isolated from each sorted fraction and quantified by UV absorbance on a Nanodrop 2000c. TCR CDR3 regions were amplified from genomic DNA by multiplex PCR using the deep immunoSEQ assay. For each cell subset, the extracted genomic DNA was distributed evenly across all wells of several immunoSEQ 96-well plates, and each plate served as one replicate. For sorted subsets, around 200 ng genomic DNA, equal to about 30,000 T cell genomes, was loaded into each replicate PCR. The purified libraries were quantified using a Qubit 3.0 fluorometer, sized with a Bioanalyzer 2100, and then quantified again using the KAPA Library Quantification kit. A separate single-read 150-cycle Illumina NextSeq 550 flow cell was used to sequence each immunoSEQ 96-well plate. Concerning the study's data processing: Because the immunoSEQ output held only junctional sequences and lacked quality scores, the filtering could not match the filtering applied to full-length reads. To assign V/J genes and CDR3, sequences were annotated using PyIR, a Python wrapper for IgBLAST v1.9, with IMGT germline references. Any read was removed if the V/J assignment was weak (E-value above 1e-6), the CDR3 was missing, or the read contained stop codons, out-of-frame junctions, or ambiguous translated residues. V3J clonotypes were defined as sequences sharing an identical inferred V gene, J gene, and CDR3 amino acid sequence. To compute the percentage overlap between repertoires, the number of shared unique clonotypes was divided by the size of the smaller repertoire. Richness of each repertoire was evaluated using RTK rarefaction, the Chao1 estimator, and Recon v2.1 estimates of unobserved clonotypes. For all TCRbeta clonotypes obtained by the gDNA method from several donors, generation probabilities were computed with OLGA. TCRdb mirrors the immuneACCESS table, restricted to in-frame sequences. Some clones are absent from its copies; in checked studies, under half trace to an unresolved V gene, and the reason for the others is unknown. D and trimming come from the DNA, and the V and J calls and clone size come from that table. Recorded for this sample are about a million clones; 70% to 80% of them occurred a single time. Clones ranked in the top ten supply roughly 1.5% of the sample.

The trim is 5 bases for V and 4 bases for J, with a gap of 10 bases between the germline ends. From cysteine to phenylalanine, the CDR3 is 14 amino acids long. Of the read, only the CDR3 DNA is kept; its 42 bases are in frame from base 1. The germline V gene provides CDR1 SGHRS and CDR2 YFSETQ. This clone has a single count. Its specific antigen is unknown. It differs at one base from a far larger clone, so likely a read error. The sample consisted of memory CD4+ T cells sorted from blood. According to the study, the label for this sample's cell subset or site signals: CD45RA-negative fraction. The receptor chain draws on TRBV5-1 and TRBJ2-6, with the D gene not clear enough to name. The TCR was taken from a man in his late teens or twenties in good health. The nucleotide sequence is TGCGCCAGCAGAAGGGAATTGGGGGCCAACGTCCTGACTTTC. Translated, it reads CASRRELGANVLTF. The full variable domain, with segments outside the CDR3 supplied by the reference TRBV5-1 and TRBJ2-6 proteins, appears as KAGVTQTPRYLIKTRGQQVTLSCSPISGHRSVSWYQQTPGQGLQFLFEYFSETQRNKGNFPGRFSGRQFSNSRSEMNVSTLELGDSALYLCASRRELGANVLTFGAGSRLTVL.